The entry that follows covers one TCR beta chain sequence. Its antigen remains unknown. Mismatch with germline at one junction end may stem from a read error. In the PCR, 60 Vbeta and 13 Jbeta primers were used. Clones were read by immunoSEQ multiplex PCR, and TCRdb kept only the in-frame ones, dropping some. Of 200,000 or so clones listed, around 73% were seen once; the top ten hold 3.8%. The CDR3 totals 13 residues. Per germline, CDR1 SEHNR and CDR2 FQNEAQ (reference sequence). The record originates from a study of cytomegalovirus exposure and HLA in healthy donors. Study-wide points: Clonal expansion was found to be greater in HLA-associated TCR beta chains than in equally common others in a later analysis.

This clonotype was sampled from a male donor in good health and CMV-seronegative. The gene calls are TRBV7-9 and TRBJ2-7, with D unclear. The sequenced material came from PBMCs. The CDR3: CTSSLTVTYEQYF. In DNA form, the CDR3 reads TGTACCAGCAGCTTAACAGTGACCTACGAGCAGTACTTC.